This TCR beta chain was sequenced during a study of blood T cells in healthy people across ages. Primed by a sample-barcoded 5' primer and a J-beta primer mix, a second PCR proceeded for 7 to 11 cycles. Tagging of each cDNA molecule was performed by a template-switch adaptor with 12 random nucleotides. TCRdb re-called the 5' RACE reads with MiXCR, one entry per CDR3 protein. The sample shows more than 650,000 distinct CDR3 sequences, approximately 53% of them seen only once. Per germline, CDR1 SGHNT and CDR2 YYREEE (reference sequence). V shed 6 bases and J shed 0 bases, with 11 bases lying between them. CDR3 length: 14 amino acids.

The source is a man aged 80 or over in good health. The chain recombines TRBV5-4 with TRBJ2-3; weak D call: TRBD2 (6 bases). Material for sequencing was blood. CDR3 sequence: CASTPRGSTDTQYF. The CDR3 region has the DNA TGTGCCAGCACCCCACGGGGGAGCACAGATACGCAGTATTTT.